This T cell receptor beta chain derives from a study of T cell clonality in common variable immunodeficiency. This clone occurred many times. Its matching antigen is unknown. The CDR3 extends 3 residues past the end of the read, so its final part is completed from the germline J gene. Profiled with immunoSEQ multiplex PCR; TCRdb holds only in-frame clones, not every one. This sample has 50,000 or so clones, each found more than once. Germline loops: CDR1 SGHRS, CDR2 YFSETQ. The CDR3 has 14 residues. J lost 4 bases, V lost 4 bases, and 5 bases had no gene match. Overall study findings and caveats: T cell subpopulation sequencing would be needed to explain CVID clonality. Common variable immunodeficiency TCR beta sequences reportedly had fewer deletions and N-nucleotide insertions.

This chain connects TRBV5-1 to TRBJ2-3; 8 bases agree with TRBD2. The source of this sequence is a person aged 18 to 75 in good health. The material sequenced was peripheral blood mononuclear cells. The covered CDR3 bases are TGCGCCAGCAGCCCTGCAGCGGGAGCAGATACG. This codes for CASSPAAGADT. The entire CDR3 protein is CASSPAAGADTQYF.